This T cell receptor (beta chain) was documented in a study of blood T cells in healthy people across ages. This CDR3 spans 14 amino acids. Germline V gene sequence: CDR1 DFQATT, CDR2 SNEGSKA (reference sequence). V was shortened by 6 bases and J by 1 base, with 12 bases between the two germline ends. Using a J-beta primer mix together with a sample-barcoded 5' primer, a second PCR was run for 7 to 11 cycles. In TCRdb, the 5' RACE reads were re-called with MiXCR into one record per CDR3 protein. The sample has some 1.4 million distinct CDR3 sequences, roughly 40% seen once. About this clonotype: Its target is unknown.

Study-wide results and limits: Diversity was higher, and naive CD4+ cells more numerous, in long-lived donors than in aged donors.

The sequenced sample was blood. V usage is TRBV20-1 and J usage is TRBJ2-2, with D possibly TRBD1 on 6 matching bases. The clonotype was recovered from a woman aged 18 to 35 in good health. In DNA, the CDR3 is TGCAGTGCGGCCGGGACACAGAACACCGGGGAGCTGTTTTTT. It specifies CSAAGTQNTGELFF.